This T cell receptor beta chain came from a study of post-analysis software for immune sequencing data. Study conclusions and caveats: There were five TRBV segments more frequent in patients than controls, and TRBV5-6, TRBV5-1 and TRBV20-1 were among them. Batch-mates among the samples co-clustered strongly by F measure. Controls showed significantly higher normalized Chao1 diversity than did multiple sclerosis patients.

CDR3 length equals 16 residues. The germline V and J ends were trimmed by 6 bases and 7 bases, with 22 bases remaining between them. CDR1 is MDHEN and CDR2 is SYDVKM in the germline V gene. Unique-molecular-identifier-tagged TCR beta cDNA libraries were used. TCRdb reprocessed the PCR reads via MiXCR and lists one record per CDR3 protein. The repertoire holds approximately 730,000 distinct CDR3 sequences, roughly 50% seen once, with 4.9% in the top ten. Note on this clonotype: As yet, its antigen is unknown.

This clonotype was obtained from a girl between 5 and 17 years old with multiple sclerosis. What was sequenced was blood. This chain uses TRBV28 with TRBJ2-1, with a weak D call TRBD2 (6 bases). The CDR3 region has the DNA TGTGCCAGCAGGACCGGAGGGCCTCGGTTTCGTAATGAGCAGTTCTTC. This gives the protein CASRTGGPRFRNEQFF.